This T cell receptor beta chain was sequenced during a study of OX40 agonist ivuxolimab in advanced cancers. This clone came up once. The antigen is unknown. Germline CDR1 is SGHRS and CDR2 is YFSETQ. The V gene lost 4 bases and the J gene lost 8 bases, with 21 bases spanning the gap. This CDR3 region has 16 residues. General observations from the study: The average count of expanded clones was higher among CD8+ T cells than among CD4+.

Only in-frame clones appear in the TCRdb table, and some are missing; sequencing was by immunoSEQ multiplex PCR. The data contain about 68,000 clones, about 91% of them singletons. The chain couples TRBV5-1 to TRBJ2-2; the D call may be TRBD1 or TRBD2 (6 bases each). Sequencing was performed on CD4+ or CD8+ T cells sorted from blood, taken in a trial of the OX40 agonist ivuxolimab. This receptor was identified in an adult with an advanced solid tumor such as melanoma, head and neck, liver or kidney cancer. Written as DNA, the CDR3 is TGCGCCAGCAGCCCCCTTGGAGGGGGTTTGGGAGGGGAGCTGTTTTTT. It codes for CASSPLGGGLGGELFF.